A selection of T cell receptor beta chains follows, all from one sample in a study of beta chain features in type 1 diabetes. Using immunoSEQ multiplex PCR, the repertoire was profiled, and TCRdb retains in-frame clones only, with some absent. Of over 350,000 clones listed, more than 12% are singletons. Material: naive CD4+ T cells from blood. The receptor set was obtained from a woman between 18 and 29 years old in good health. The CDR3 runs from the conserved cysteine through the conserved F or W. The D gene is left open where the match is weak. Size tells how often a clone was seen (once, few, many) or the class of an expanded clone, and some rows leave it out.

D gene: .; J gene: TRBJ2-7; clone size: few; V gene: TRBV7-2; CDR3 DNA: TGTGCCAGCAGCTTAGCGGGTCGGGCCTACGAGCAGTACTTC; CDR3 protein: CASSLAGRAYEQYF
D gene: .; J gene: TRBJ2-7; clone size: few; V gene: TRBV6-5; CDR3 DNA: TGTGCCAGCGCAATGGCCCCTCGGGGTACTTACGAGCAGTACTTC; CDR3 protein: CASAMAPRGTYEQYF
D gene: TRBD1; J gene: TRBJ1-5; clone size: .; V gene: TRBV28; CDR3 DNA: TGTGCCAGCAGTTGGGACAGGAGTCAGCCCCAGCATTTT; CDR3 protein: CASSWDRSQPQHF
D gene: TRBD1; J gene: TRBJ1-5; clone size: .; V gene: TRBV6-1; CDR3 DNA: TGTGCCAGCAGTGCCCGGGACAGGGGGATTCTTAACCAGCCCCAGCATTTT; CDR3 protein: CASSARDRGILNQPQHF
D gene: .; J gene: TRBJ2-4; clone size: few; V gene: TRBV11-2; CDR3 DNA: TGTGCCAGCCGAAAAGGCGGGTTTCTTCAGTACTTC; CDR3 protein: CASRKGGFLQYF
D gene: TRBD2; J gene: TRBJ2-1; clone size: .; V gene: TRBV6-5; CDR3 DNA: TGTGCCACCGGGGGGGGGCGAGGCAATGAGCAGTTCTTC; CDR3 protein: CATGGGRGNEQFF
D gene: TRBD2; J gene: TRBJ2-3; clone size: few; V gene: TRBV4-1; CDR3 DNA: TGCGCCAGCAGCCAAGTTAGCGGGAGGGCAGATACGCAGTATTTT; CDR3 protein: CASSQVSGRADTQYF
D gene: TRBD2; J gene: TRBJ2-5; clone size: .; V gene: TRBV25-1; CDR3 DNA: TGTGCCAGCAGTGAAGGATACTTCTCGGGGGGCCAAGAGACCCAGTACTTC; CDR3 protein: CASSEGYFSGGQETQYF
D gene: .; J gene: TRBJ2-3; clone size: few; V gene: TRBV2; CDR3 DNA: TGTGCCAGCAGTCCAGGGTGGGCAGATACGCAGTATTTT; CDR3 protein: CASSPGWADTQYF
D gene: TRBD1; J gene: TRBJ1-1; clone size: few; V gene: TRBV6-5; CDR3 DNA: TGTGCCAGCCGACAGGGGTTGAACACTGAAGCTTTCTTT; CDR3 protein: CASRQGLNTEAFF
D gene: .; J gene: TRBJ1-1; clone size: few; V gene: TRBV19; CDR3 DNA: TGTGCCAGTAGTGTCCGGGAGAACACTGAAGCTTTCTTT; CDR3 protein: CASSVRENTEAFF
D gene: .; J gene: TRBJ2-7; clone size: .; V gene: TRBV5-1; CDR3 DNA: TGCGCCAGCAGCTTACAGGACTACGAGCAGTACTTC; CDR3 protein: CASSLQDYEQYF
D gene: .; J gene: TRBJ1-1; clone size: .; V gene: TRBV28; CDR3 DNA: TGTGCCAGCAGACCCTCCCAGGTTATGAACACTGAAGCTTTCTTT; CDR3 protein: CASRPSQVMNTEAFF
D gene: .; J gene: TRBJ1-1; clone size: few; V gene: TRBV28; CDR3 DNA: TGTGCCACCAAGGGAGTGAACACTGAAGCTTTCTTT; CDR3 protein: CATKGVNTEAFF